Included here is one T cell receptor (beta chain) sequence, with context. The data stem from a study of blood T cell repertoires in COVID-19. In the original workflow: Nucleated cell counts were estimated from reference gene primer amplification. Profiled with immunoSEQ multiplex PCR; TCRdb holds only in-frame clones, not every one. That table is the source of V, J and clone size, and D and trimming were worked out from the DNA. This sample has hundreds of thousands of clones; approximately 80% occur once, and the top ten carry less than 10%. The ends were cut back, 5 bases at V and 8 bases at J, with 15 bases in the middle. Looked up from germline, CDR1 is MDHEN and CDR2 is SYDVKM. This CDR3 has 13 amino acids.

The specimen sequenced was peripheral blood. The TCR was taken from a human donor in a cohort sampled during active COVID-19. The chain links TRBV28 to TRBJ1-1; D remains ambiguous. The CDR3 region is CASSPTSASEAFF. Here the CDR3 DNA reads TGTGCCAGCAGTCCCACCAGTGCTTCAGAAGCTTTCTTT.